The table lists the clone carrying this T cell receptor beta chain with a few counts. Antigen specificity is unknown. The sample originates from a study of monozygotic twins with cystic fibrosis. At the level of the study: With about 16 PCR cycles, barcoded libraries came from 2.5 to 3.5 micrograms of fragmented DNA. Findings and caveats of the study: In this small cohort, shared CDR3 numbers showed no association with age, concordance or disease severity. The repertoire was suggested to be naive-dominated, clonality median approximately 0.0093. Nucleotide-identical clonotype sharing was significantly higher within monozygotic CF twin pairs than between unrelated CF individuals.

The V gene's germline CDR1 is GTSNPN and CDR2 SVGIG (reference sequence). This CDR3 spans 16 amino acids. Germline trimming cut 0 bases from V and 1 base from J; bases unmatched to any gene: 4. Profiling relied on immunoSEQ multiplex PCR, and the TCRdb table lists in-frame clones only, not all of them. The sample includes about 35,000 clones, approximately 70% of them seen just once. Sequencing was done on a sample of blood. This TCR derives from a girl aged 10 to 17 with cystic fibrosis. This chain links TRBV30 with TRBJ2-4, with 9 bases that match TRBD2. The CDR3 coding sequence is TGTGCCTGGAGTGTACCGAGCGGGAGGGCCAAAAACATTCAGTACTTC. It specifies CAWSVPSGRAKNIQYF.